This T cell receptor beta chain was sequenced in a study of blood T cells in healthy people across ages. Whole-study results and caveats: Donor CMV infection status was unknown, possibly confounding age-related changes in expanded clonotypes. A greater number of naive CD4+ cells and higher diversity distinguished long-lived donors from aged donors. As age increased, TCR beta diversity per million T cells fell in a roughly linear fashion.

As for this clonotype: Its antigen remains unknown.

The ends were cut back, 5 bases at V and 11 bases at J, with 18 bases in the middle. Germline lookup yields CDR1 SEHNR and CDR2 FQNEAQ (reference sequence). The CDR3 runs 13 residues. Together with a sample-barcoded 5' primer, a J-beta primer mix was included in a second PCR lasting roughly 7 to 11 cycles. Tags on each cDNA molecule came from a template-switch adaptor with 12 random nucleotides. Each CDR3 protein is one row after TCRdb ran MiXCR on the 5' RACE reads. The data show over 1.5 million distinct CDR3 sequences, approximately 50% seen once. The source is a woman aged 40 to 50 in good health. The sequenced material came from blood. This chain uses TRBV7-9 with TRBJ2-5, with D perhaps matching TRBD2 (6 bases). Here the CDR3 DNA reads TGTGCCAGCAGCCCCGGTTTGGGAGGTGAGCAGTACTTC. Amino acid sequence: CASSPGLGGEQYF.